This is a list of T cell receptor beta chains from one sample in a study of blood T cell repertoires in COVID-19. TCRdb's table, derived via immunoSEQ multiplex PCR, lists solely in-frame clones and lacks some. The sample has hundreds of thousands of clones, around 86% seen once. Sequencing input: PBMCs or T cells enriched from blood (not recorded which). These receptors all stem from a woman aged 40 to 55 with acute COVID-19. CDR3s include the opening cysteine and the closing phenylalanine or tryptophan. The D gene is left open where the match is weak. The size of a clone is reported for some rows only, either as once, few or many, or as a class for expanded clones.

>-|TRBJ1-5|-|TRBV10-3
TGTGCCATCAGTGAGTCAGGGGTTGGCAATCAGCCCCAGCATTTT
CAISESGVGNQPQHF
>-|TRBJ2-2|-|TRBV7-8
TGTGCCAGCAGCTCCCAGCCGGGGATGACCGGGGAGCTGTTTTTT
CASSSQPGMTGELFF
>TRBD2|TRBJ2-3|-|TRBV12-5
TGTGCTAGTGGCGCGGGGGATCGCGAGTCAGATACGCAGTATTTT
CASGAGDRESDTQYF
>-|TRBJ1-5|-|TRBV28
TGTGCCAGCTGGACACTCAATCAGCCCCAGCATTTT
CASWTLNQPQHF
>-|TRBJ2-7|-|TRBV28
TGTGCCAGCAGGTACATAGGGGTGGGGTACGAGCAGTACTTC
CASRYIGVGYEQYF
>TRBD2|TRBJ2-1|-|TRBV24-1
TGTGCCACCAGTGGGACCCCGGGACTAGCGGTTTACAATGAGCAGTTCTTC
CATSGTPGLAVYNEQFF
>TRBD2|TRBJ2-3|-|TRBV3-1/TRBV3-2
TGTGCCAGCAGCCAAGCGACTAGCGGGCTTAGACCCACAGATACGCAGTATTTT
CASSQATSGLRPTDTQYF
>-|TRBJ1-6|-|TRBV4-3
TGCGCCAGCAGCCAAGATCGTCAGGGCAAACATTCACCCCTCCACTTT
CASSQDRQGKHSPLHF
>TRBD2|TRBJ2-5|once|TRBV5-8
TGTGCCAGCAGCTTGGTGGTTCGCGGGAGGGCCGGGAAGACCCAGTACTTC
CASSLVVRGRAGKTQYF
>TRBD1|TRBJ2-5|-|TRBV13
TGTGCCAGCAGCTTAGGTCCGCGGGACAGGGTGAGAGAGACCCAGTACTTC
CASSLGPRDRVRETQYF
>TRBD1|TRBJ2-1|-|TRBV10-3
TGTGCCAGCGGCAGGGGGATGAGCTCCTACAATGAGCAGTTCTTC
CASGRGMSSYNEQFF
>TRBD2|TRBJ2-1|-|TRBV4-1
TGCGCCAGCAGCCCCCCCGGCCTAGCGGGGGACAATGAGCAGTTCTTC
CASSPPGLAGDNEQFF
>TRBD1|TRBJ1-6|-|TRBV19
TGTGCCAGTAGTAGCGGACAGGGGATTTCACCCCTCCACTTT
CASSSGQGISPLHF
>-|TRBJ2-1|-|TRBV28
TGTGCCAGCAGTCCCCCCCAAGCGGACTACTCCTACAATGAGCAGTTCTTC
CASSPPQADYSYNEQFF
>-|TRBJ2-6|-|TRBV21-1
TGTGCCAGCAGAGGGGGCTCTGGGGCCAACGTCCTGACTTTC
CASRGGSGANVLTF
>-|TRBJ1-5|-|TRBV19
TGTGCCAGTACCCCGGGAAGCTATAGCAATCAGCCCCAGCATTTT
CASTPGSYSNQPQHF
>-|TRBJ2-7|-|TRBV12-3/TRBV12-4
TGTGCCAGCAGTTCCGGGGTTCCCTACGAGCAGTACTTC
CASSSGVPYEQYF
>-|TRBJ1-3|-|TRBV6-5
TGTGCCAGCAGCCCCACGGGCTCTGGAAACACCATATATTTT
CASSPTGSGNTIYF
>-|TRBJ1-1|-|TRBV11-2
TGTGCCAGCAGCTTATGGCGGCAGGGAGGGGAAACTGAAGCTTTCTTT
CASSLWRQGGETEAFF
>-|TRBJ1-5|-|TRBV9
TGTGCCAGCAGCGTAGGAGGACAAGCCAATCAGCCCCAGCATTTT
CASSVGGQANQPQHF
>-|TRBJ2-5|-|TRBV3-1/TRBV3-2
TGTGCCAGCAGCCAAGGGGACAAGCAAGAGACCCAGTACTTC
CASSQGDKQETQYF
>-|TRBJ2-3|once|TRBV6-1
TGTGCCAGCAGTGAAGGCGGATTTACAGATACGCAGTATTTT
CASSEGGFTDTQYF
>-|TRBJ2-1|-|TRBV28
TGTGCCAGCAGTTTGGGTATAGCGGATTACAATGAGCAGTTCTTC
CASSLGIADYNEQFF
>-|TRBJ2-3|-|TRBV9
TGTGCCAGCAGCGTTAGCGACACCCCTAGCACAGATACGCAGTATTTT
CASSVSDTPSTDTQYF
>TRBD1|TRBJ2-2|-|TRBV27
TGTGCCAGCAGTAGCTACAGGGGTTGGGACACCGGGGAGCTGTTTTTT
CASSSYRGWDTGELFF
>-|TRBJ2-2|-|TRBV14
TGTGCCAGCAGCCAAATACGGGGGAGTAAGGGTACCGGGGAGCTGTTTTTT
CASSQIRGSKGTGELFF